This T cell receptor (beta chain) stems from a study of control samples from healthy donors and cancer patients. This CDR3 spans 15 amino acids. V shed 7 bases, J shed 0 bases, and the junction held 8 bases outside the gene matches. Germline-derived CDR1 and CDR2 are LNHDA and SQIVND (reference sequence). This clone was observed a few times. Clones were sequenced by immunoSEQ multiplex PCR, and TCRdb holds only the in-frame ones, with some missing. Seen here are 95,000 to 150,000 clones, about nine tenths observed once, and the top ten hold approximately 3.2%. The receptor was derived from a man aged 35-49 years in good health. The sequenced material came from blood. V is TRBV19 and J is TRBJ1-2, with 7 bases that match TRBD1. CDR3 DNA sequence: TGTGCCAGTACAACAGGACAGGTGCCTAACTATGGCTACACCTTC. It is translated as CASTTGQVPNYGYTF.